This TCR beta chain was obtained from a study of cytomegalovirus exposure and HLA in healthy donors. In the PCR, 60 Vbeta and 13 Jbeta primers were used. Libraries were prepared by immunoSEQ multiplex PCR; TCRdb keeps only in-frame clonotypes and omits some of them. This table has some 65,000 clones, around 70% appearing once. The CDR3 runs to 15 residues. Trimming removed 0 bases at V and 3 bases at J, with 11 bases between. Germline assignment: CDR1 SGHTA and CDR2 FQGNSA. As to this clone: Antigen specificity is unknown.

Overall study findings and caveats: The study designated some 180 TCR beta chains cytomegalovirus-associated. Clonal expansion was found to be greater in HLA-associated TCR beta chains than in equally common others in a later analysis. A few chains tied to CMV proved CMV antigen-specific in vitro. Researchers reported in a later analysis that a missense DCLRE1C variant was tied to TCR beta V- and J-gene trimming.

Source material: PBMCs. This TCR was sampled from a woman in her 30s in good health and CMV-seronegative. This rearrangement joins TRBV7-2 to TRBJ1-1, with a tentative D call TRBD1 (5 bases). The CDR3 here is CASSLAKTDYTEAFF. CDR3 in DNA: TGTGCCAGCAGCTTAGCTAAGACAGATTACACTGAAGCTTTCTTT. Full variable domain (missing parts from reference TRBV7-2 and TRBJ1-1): GAGVSQSPSNKVTEKGKDVELRCDPISGHTALYWYRQSLGQGLEFLIYFQGNSAPDKSGLPSDRFSAERTGGSVSTLTIQRTQQEDSAVYLCASSLAKTDYTEAFFGQGTRLTVV.